Below, 5 T cell receptor beta chains from the same sample are listed, as sequenced in a study of blood T cell repertoires in COVID-19. Clones were read by immunoSEQ multiplex PCR, and TCRdb kept only the in-frame ones, dropping some. The table records some 71,000 clones, more than 65% of them present only once. Specimen: peripheral blood. The receptors stem from a woman between 65 and 79 years old with acute or convalescent COVID-19.

This clone was detected once. The chain employs TRBV27 and TRBJ2-5, with 7 bases aligning to TRBD2. V trimming: 2 bases; J trimming: 5 bases; junction bases outside the gene matches: 8. Per the germline V gene, CDR1 is MNHEY and CDR2 is SMNVEV (reference sequence). The CDR3 contains 15 residues. The CDR3 protein is CASSLPREGTETQYF. The CDR3 coding sequence is TGTGCCAGCAGTTTACCCAGGGAGGGTACGGAGACCCAGTACTTC.

The chain employs TRBV15 and TRBJ2-5; unclear D gene. The CDR3 sequence is 16 residues long. The V gene's germline CDR1 is LNHNV and CDR2 YYDKDF (reference sequence). Trimming removed 8 bases from V and 1 base from J, with 20 bases in between. CDR3 nucleotides: TGTGCCACCCGGATCTCGCCTAGTGGAGTCCAAGAGACCCAGTACTTC. It specifies CATRISPSGVQETQYF.

The chain couples TRBV7-2 to TRBJ2-2; D remains unclear. The CDR3 has 16 residues. Germline values: CDR1 SGHTA, CDR2 FQGNSA. Trimming removed 5 bases at V and 3 bases at J, with 16 bases between. CDR3 region: CASSTTPSRDTGELFF. CDR3 sequence (DNA): TGTGCCAGCAGCACTACACCGTCGCGTGACACCGGGGAGCTGTTTTTT.

J is TRBJ2-2 and V is TRBV2, with D perhaps matching TRBD2 (5 bases). CDR1 SNHLY and CDR2 FYNNEI come from the germline V gene. Trimming shortened V by 4 bases and J by 7 bases, and 19 bases separated the two germline ends. This CDR3 comprises 16 residues. The CDR3 protein is CASSVVLARFGGELFF. CDR3 DNA: TGTGCCAGCAGTGTGGTGCTAGCCCGGTTCGGCGGGGAGCTGTTTTTT.

The chain employs TRBV30 and TRBJ1-1; D call uncertain. The V and J ends lost 2 bases and 1 base respectively, with 14 bases between them. Germline V gene sequence: CDR1 GTSNPN, CDR2 SVGIG (reference sequence). The CDR3 totals 15 residues. The CDR3 reads CAWSREGGQNTEAFF. The CDR3 bases are TGTGCCTGGAGTCGGGAGGGAGGTCAGAACACTGAAGCTTTCTTT.